This T cell receptor (beta chain) is from a study of tumor-infiltrating lymphocytes in primary liver carcinoma. In the study overall: Sample yields, roughly 3.65 to 8 million productive TCRbeta reads, were similar across the tissue types. Study observations and caveats: Tumor-adjacent and tumor-blood pairs shared a smaller degree of overlap than tumor region pairs. The study used bulk unsorted samples and so did not compare CD4+ and CD8+ repertoires.

They got blood RNA out of unsorted whole blood and also pulled out germline DNA. cDNA specific to TCR beta was made from 450 to 500 ng of total RNA, with a constant-region primer employed for priming. Each TCR beta library was derived from three nested multiplex PCR rounds that employed slightly modified ARM-PCR. TRBV1-TRBV30 forward primers paired with a C-beta reverse primer were used in the first two PCR rounds, which ran roughly 9 cycles each. TCRdb used MiXCR to reprocess the multiplex PCR reads, holding one entry per CDR3 protein. This sample has 150,000 to 200,000 distinct CDR3 sequences, with 50% to 75% found just once. In germline, CDR1 is GTSNPN, CDR2 SVGIG (reference sequence). The CDR3 is 13 residues long. V gave up 3 bases and J gave up 5 bases, with 13 bases separating them. As to this clonotype: What it binds is unknown.

The origin of this receptor is a man aged 40-49 years with primary liver carcinoma and hepatitis B virus infection. Sequenced sample: peripheral blood. The V and J genes are TRBV30 and TRBJ2-5; D may be TRBD1 (5 bases). The CDR3 sequence is CAWSTGPRETQYF. The CDR3 nucleotides are TGTGCCTGGAGCACAGGACCCCGGGAGACCCAGTACTTC.